A single sample is the source of the 7 T cell receptor beta chains below, sequenced in a study of T cells after yellow fever vaccination. TCRdb called the 5' RACE reads again in MiXCR, with one record for every CDR3 protein. The sample has approximately 550,000 distinct CDR3 sequences; over 15% are singletons. The material was PBMCs, obtained 15 days after the yellow fever booster vaccination. The receptors were gathered from a man under 40 who received the YFV17D yellow fever vaccine.

The chain combines TRBV2 with TRBJ2-1, with a weak D call TRBD2 (7 bases). V dropped 0 bases and J dropped 3 bases, with 12 bases sitting between them. CDR1 and CDR2 (germline): SNHLY, FYNNEI. The length of the CDR3 is 16 residues. The CDR3 loop reads CASSEAWGGDYNEQFF. In DNA, the CDR3 is TGTGCCAGCAGTGAAGCATGGGGGGGCGACTACAATGAGCAGTTCTTC.

This clonotype has just a few counts. Relative to the germline gene, one junction end is altered; a read error may explain this. The chain recombines TRBV28 with TRBJ2-1; TRBD2 might be the D (5 bases). This CDR3 has 12 amino acids. Germline V gene sequence: CDR1 MDHEN, CDR2 SYDVKM. For the CDR3, the DNA is TGTGCCAGCAGTTTATCAAGGGAGTTTCTAGCCTTC. Translated: CASSLSREFLAF.

V usage is TRBV5-4 and J usage is TRBJ2-7, with 8 nucleotides matching TRBD1. The germline V gene encodes CDR1 SGHNT and CDR2 YYREEE (reference sequence). Losses at the gene ends were 4 bases for V and 2 bases for J; bases not matched to a gene: 11. This CDR3 region has 16 residues. CDR3 protein: CASSPTLMTGAYEQYF. As DNA, the CDR3 is TGTGCCAGCAGCCCCACCCTGATGACAGGGGCCTACGAGCAGTACTTC.

This chain connects TRBV20-1 to TRBJ2-5; a weak D match, TRBD2 (6 bases). The V gene's germline CDR1 is DFQATT and CDR2 SNEGSKA (reference sequence). Between the trimmed V and J ends, which lost 0 bases and 5 bases, there was a span of 10 bases. This CDR3 comprises 13 residues. The CDR3 reads CSAREAGGETQYF. In nucleotides, the CDR3 is TGCAGTGCTAGAGAAGCGGGCGGGGAGACCCAGTACTTC.

The chain employs TRBV21-1 and TRBJ2-2; no check of the table's D call, TRBD1, against the DNA was made. TRBV21-1 corresponds to a pseudogene. This CDR3 has 16 amino acids. DNA for the CDR3: TGTGCCAGCAGCGACCGGGACAGGGGGAACACCGGGGAGCTGTTTTTT. This sequence encodes CASSDRDRGNTGELFF.

This clonotype turned up a few times. One end of the junction does not line up with germline, which may come from a read error. The chain recombines TRBV6-1 with TRBJ2-2; possible D gene TRBD2, 6 bases. Germline-derived CDR1 and CDR2 are MNHNS and SASEGT. There are 12 residues in the CDR3. CDR3 coding DNA: TGTGCCAGCGGCGGGGCCACCTGGGAGCTGTTTTTT. This sequence encodes CASGGATWELFF.

In nucleotides, the CDR3 is TGCAGTGCTAGAGGTACAGGGCCGGCCACGCAGTATTTT. Translation gives CSARGTGPATQYF. The chain recombines TRBV20-1 with TRBJ2-3; D possibly corresponds to TRBD1 (6 bases). The CDR3 is 13 residues long. The ends were cut back, 1 base at V and 9 bases at J, with 14 bases in the middle. The germline V gene has CDR1 DFQATT and CDR2 SNEGSKA (reference sequence).